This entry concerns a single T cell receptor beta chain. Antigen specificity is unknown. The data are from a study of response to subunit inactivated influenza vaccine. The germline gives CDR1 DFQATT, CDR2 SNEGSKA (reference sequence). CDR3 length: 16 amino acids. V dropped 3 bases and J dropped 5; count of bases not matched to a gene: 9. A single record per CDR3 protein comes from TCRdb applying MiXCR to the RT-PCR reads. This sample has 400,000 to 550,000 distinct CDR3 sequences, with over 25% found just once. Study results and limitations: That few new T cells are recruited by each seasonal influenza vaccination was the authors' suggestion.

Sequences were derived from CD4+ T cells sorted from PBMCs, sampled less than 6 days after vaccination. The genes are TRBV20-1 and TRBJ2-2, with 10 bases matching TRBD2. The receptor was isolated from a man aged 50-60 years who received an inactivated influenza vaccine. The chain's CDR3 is CSASTSGILGTGELFF. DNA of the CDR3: TGCAGTGCTAGTACTAGCGGGATCCTCGGTACCGGGGAGCTGTTTTTT.